This paragraph reports one T cell receptor (beta chain). Primers: 60 Vbeta forward and 13 Jbeta reverse. TCRdb's copy holds only in-frame clones and misses some; the assay was immunoSEQ multiplex PCR. The data show approximately 100,000 clones, and the top ten clones hold 15%. The data belong to a study of cytomegalovirus exposure and HLA in healthy donors. This CDR3 is built from 12 residues. The V gene's germline CDR1 is GTSNPN and CDR2 SVGIG (reference sequence). Sequencing input: PBMCs. The V gene is TRBV30, the J gene TRBJ2-7; TRBD1 agrees at 8 bases. The TCR was taken from a man aged 45-65 years in good health and CMV-seropositive. The CDR3 spells CAILYRGYEQYF. The DNA for the CDR3 is TGTGCTATACTGTACAGGGGGTACGAGCAGTACTTC.